This TCR beta chain was recovered during a study of CD8+ T cells in alopecia areata. Trimming left V 2 bases short and J 1 base short, with 13 bases between. Per germline, CDR1 SGHNT and CDR2 YYREEE (reference sequence). CDR3 size: 16 residues. The treatment: oral pan-JAK inhibitor, 5-10 mg twice daily. Following RNA extraction, reverse transcription yielded cDNA that acted as the sequencing template. Profiling relied on immunoSEQ multiplex PCR, and the TCRdb table lists in-frame clones only, not all of them. The table includes fewer than 200,000 clones, around 59% detected once. The gene calls are TRBV5-4 and TRBJ1-5, with no clear D. This clonotype originated in a human donor with alopecia areata. The sample consisted of CD4+ T cells sorted from blood, taken at week 24, from a patient treated with tofacitinib. In DNA form, the CDR3 reads TGTGCCAGCAGCTTTTTTGAGTCTTTCAGCAATCAGCCCCAGCATTTT. This codes for CASSFFESFSNQPQHF.